Presented here are 14 T cell receptor beta chains from one specimen sequenced in a study of a mutant IDH1 vaccine in newly diagnosed glioma. Sequencing was performed with immunoSEQ multiplex PCR; in TCRdb, only in-frame clones are kept and a portion is missing. The data hold 90,000 to 100,000 clones, with roughly 90% observed a single time. Time point specified: baseline, week 1 (first vaccination visit). Regarding treatment: pre-vaccination baseline after standard-of-care therapy. Sequences were derived from PBMCs, sampled from a glioma patient treated with radiotherapy, temozolomide or both. Every receptor here comes from a woman in her forties or fifties with glioma.

The V and J genes are TRBV5-1 and TRBJ2-6; D is perhaps TRBD1 (6 bases). Trimming cost V 4 bases and J 4 bases, with 12 bases left between them. This CDR3 region has 15 residues. Germline CDR1 SGHRS, CDR2 YFSETQ. CDR3 region: CASSAQGSGANVLTF. CDR3 in DNA: TGCGCCAGCAGCGCTCAGGGGTCAGGGGCCAACGTCCTGACTTTC. The full variable domain, rest sourced from reference TRBV5-1 and TRBJ2-6, is KAGVTQTPRYLIKTRGQQVTLSCSPISGHRSVSWYQQTPGQGLQFLFEYFSETQRNKGNFPGRFSGRQFSNSRSEMNVSTLELGDSALYLCASSAQGSGANVLTFGAGSRLTVL.

This chain links TRBV5-1 with TRBJ2-1, with TRBD2 identical over 10 bases. Germline values: CDR1 SGHRS, CDR2 YFSETQ. J lost 8 bases, V lost 6 bases, and 11 bases had no gene match. CDR3 length equals 15 residues. CDR3 amino acids: CASTEPSGSRDEQFF. The CDR3 DNA reads TGCGCCAGCACGGAACCTAGCGGGAGTCGGGATGAGCAGTTCTTC.

V gene TRBV5-1 combines with J gene TRBJ2-1, with 7 positions matching TRBD2. Germline trimming cut 5 bases from V and 5 bases from J; bases unmatched to any gene: 7. There are 14 residues in the CDR3. Germline V gene sequence: CDR1 SGHRS, CDR2 YFSETQ. The DNA for the CDR3 is TGCGCCAGCAGGGGGCGGGAGTTCCACAATGAGCAGTTCTTC. Translated, it gives CASRGREFHNEQFF.

The chain carries TRBV5-1 and TRBJ1-1; D unresolved. Germline values: CDR1 SGHRS, CDR2 YFSETQ. CDR3 size: 14 residues. Trimming stripped 4 bases from V and 3 bases from J, with 13 bases between. The CDR3, as DNA: TGCGCCAGCAGCCCCACGACAAAATACACTGAAGCTTTCTTT. It is translated as CASSPTTKYTEAFF.

J is TRBJ2-7 and V is TRBV30; D is undetermined. From germline, CDR1 is GTSNPN and CDR2 SVGIG (reference sequence). Trimming stripped 6 bases from V and 4 bases from J, with 19 bases between. The CDR3 is made up of 14 amino acids. As DNA, the CDR3 is TGTGCCTGCCACCACCAAGAAAAACCTTACGAGCAGTACTTC. Encoded protein: CACHHQEKPYEQYF.

The genes are TRBV6-5 and TRBJ2-7; TRBD1 is a possible D gene (6 bases). The germline V gene has CDR1 MNHEY and CDR2 SVGAGI. The CDR3 extends over 16 amino acids. V was pared by 0 bases and J by 2 bases, with 14 bases between. In DNA, the CDR3 is TGTGCCAGCAGTTACTCTGGGACAAGGTCCACCTACGAGCAGTACTTC. It yields the protein CASSYSGTRSTYEQYF.

This sequence joins TRBV19 and TRBJ1-6; the D gene is possibly TRBD1 (5 bases). Trimming left V 5 bases short and J 7 bases short, with 12 bases between. The CDR3 sequence is 14 residues long. Looked up from germline, CDR1 is LNHDA and CDR2 is SQIVND (reference sequence). As DNA, the CDR3 is TGTGCCAGTAGTGTCGAGGGGCGGAATTCACCCCTCCACTTT. It is translated as CASSVEGRNSPLHF. The full variable domain, rest sourced from reference TRBV19 and TRBJ1-6, is DGGITQSPKYLFRKEGQNVTLSCEQNLNHDAMYWYRQDPGQGLRLIYYSQIVNDFQKGDIAEGYSVSREKKESFPLTVTSAQKNPTAFYLCASSVEGRNSPLHFGNGTRLTVT.

CDR3 in DNA: TGCGCCAGCAGCCAGGGGGGTGGTTATGGCTACACCTTC. It specifies CASSQGGGYGYTF. V is TRBV5-1 and J is TRBJ1-2; 7 bases map to TRBD1. This CDR3 is built from 13 residues. Germline lookup yields CDR1 SGHRS and CDR2 YFSETQ. V lost 4 bases to trimming and J lost 5 bases; unmatched junction nucleotides: 5.

The chain uses TRBV30 and TRBJ2-2, with D possibly TRBD2 on 5 matching bases. The germline V and J ends were trimmed by 2 bases and 8 bases, with 12 bases remaining between them. This CDR3 comprises 13 residues. The germline CDR1 and CDR2 sequences are GTSNPN and SVGIG (reference sequence). DNA for the CDR3: TGTGCCTGGAGTCCGGACTCCTTAGGGGAGCTGTTTTTT. Translation gives CAWSPDSLGELFF.

This chain links TRBV6-8 with TRBJ1-5; 8 bases match TRBD1. The V gene's germline CDR1 is MNHGY and CDR2 SAAAGT. The CDR3 sequence is 15 residues long. The V segment lost 6 bases and the J segment 6 bases; nucleotides outside the gene matches: 10. The CDR3, as DNA: TGTGCCAGCAGGCGACCAGGGGGCGAAGGTCAGCCCCAGCATTTT. Translation gives CASRRPGGEGQPQHF.

This clone has only one observation. This chain uses TRBV4-1 with TRBJ2-7; 10 nucleotides line up with TRBD1. The CDR3 loop spans 14 amino acids. Per germline, CDR1 MGHRA and CDR2 YSYEKL. J gave up 1 base and V 3 bases, and 0 bases lay outside the gene matches. The DNA for the CDR3 is TGCGCCAGCAGCCAGGGACAGGGGTCCTACGAGCAGTACTTC. Protein sequence: CASSQGQGSYEQYF.

This chain uses TRBV7-9 with TRBJ2-5; D gene ambiguous. The germline V gene encodes CDR1 SEHNR and CDR2 FQNEAQ (reference sequence). This CDR3 comprises 12 residues. The V and J ends lost 4 bases and 0 bases respectively, with 3 bases between them. The CDR3, as DNA: TGTGCCAGCAGCTCCGACCAAGAGACCCAGTACTTC. Protein sequence: CASSSDQETQYF.

This clone was seen a few times. The chain combines TRBV11-2 with TRBJ1-1, with D uncertain. V gave up 7 bases and J gave up 3 bases, with 18 bases separating them. This CDR3 has 15 amino acids. The germline CDR1 and CDR2 sequences are SGHAT and FQNNGV. The CDR3 loop reads CASTSGAGDDTEAFF. The CDR3 bases are TGTGCCAGCACCTCGGGAGCGGGTGATGACACTGAAGCTTTCTTT.

This sequence joins TRBV5-1 and TRBJ2-2; D perhaps matches TRBD1 (5 bases). Deletions cut 0 bases from V and 7 bases from J, with 7 bases between. The CDR3 runs to 13 residues. Germline CDR1 is SGHRS and CDR2 is YFSETQ. The CDR3 sequence: CASSLVQDGELFF. As DNA, the CDR3 is TGCGCCAGCAGCTTGGTACAGGACGGGGAGCTGTTTTTT.